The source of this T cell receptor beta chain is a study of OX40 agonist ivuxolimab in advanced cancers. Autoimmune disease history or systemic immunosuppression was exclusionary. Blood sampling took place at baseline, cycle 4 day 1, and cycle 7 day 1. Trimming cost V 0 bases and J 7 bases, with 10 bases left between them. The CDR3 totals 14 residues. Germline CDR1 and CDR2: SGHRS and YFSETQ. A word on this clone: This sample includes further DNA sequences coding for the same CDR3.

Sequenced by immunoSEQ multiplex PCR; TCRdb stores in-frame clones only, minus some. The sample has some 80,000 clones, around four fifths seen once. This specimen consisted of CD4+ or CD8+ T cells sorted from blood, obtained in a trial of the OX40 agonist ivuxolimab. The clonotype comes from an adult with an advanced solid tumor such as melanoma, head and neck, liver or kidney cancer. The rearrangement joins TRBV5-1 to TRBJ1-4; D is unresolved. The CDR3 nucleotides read TGCGCCAGCAGCTTGGAAGGGTCAGGTGAAAAACTGTTTTTT. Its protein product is CASSLEGSGEKLFF.